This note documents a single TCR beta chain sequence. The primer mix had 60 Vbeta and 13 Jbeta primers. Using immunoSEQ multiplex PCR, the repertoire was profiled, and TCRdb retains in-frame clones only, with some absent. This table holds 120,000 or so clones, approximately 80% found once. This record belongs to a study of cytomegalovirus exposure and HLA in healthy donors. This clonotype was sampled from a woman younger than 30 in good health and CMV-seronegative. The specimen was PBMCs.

CDR3 region: CASSLMGGSSSYNEQFF. CDR3 nucleotide sequence: TGTGCCAGCTCCCTCATGGGGGGGTCAAGCTCCTACAATGAGCAGTTCTTC. The chain uses TRBV18 and TRBJ2-1; 7 nucleotides line up with TRBD2. V lost 6 bases and J lost 0; bases outside the gene matches: 11. The CDR3 length is 17 residues. The germline gives CDR1 KGHSH, CDR2 LQKENI.